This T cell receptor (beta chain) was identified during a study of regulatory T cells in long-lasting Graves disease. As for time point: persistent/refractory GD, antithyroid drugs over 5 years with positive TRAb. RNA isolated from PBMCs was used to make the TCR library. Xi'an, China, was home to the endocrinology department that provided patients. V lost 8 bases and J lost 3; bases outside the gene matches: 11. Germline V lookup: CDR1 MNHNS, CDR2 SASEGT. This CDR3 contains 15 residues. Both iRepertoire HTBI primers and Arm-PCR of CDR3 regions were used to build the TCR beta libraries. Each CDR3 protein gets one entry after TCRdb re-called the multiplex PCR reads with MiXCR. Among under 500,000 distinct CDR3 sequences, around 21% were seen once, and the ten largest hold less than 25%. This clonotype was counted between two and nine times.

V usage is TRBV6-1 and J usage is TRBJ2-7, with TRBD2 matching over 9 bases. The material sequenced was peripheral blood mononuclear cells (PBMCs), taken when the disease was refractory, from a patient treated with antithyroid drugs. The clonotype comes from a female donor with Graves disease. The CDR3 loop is CASGTGLASGYEQYF. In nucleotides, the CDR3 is TGTGCCAGCGGGACTGGACTAGCGTCCGGCTACGAGCAGTACTTC.